Listed below are T cell receptor beta chains from one sample, sequenced in a study of PD-L1 blockade in urothelial cancer. Generated by immunoSEQ multiplex PCR, the TCRdb table keeps only in-frame clones and is missing some. This repertoire shows 70,000 or so clones, roughly 90% found once; its top ten account for approximately 5%. The specimen was PBMCs, collected around atezolizumab (anti-PD-L1) treatment. All receptors come from a man aged 65 to 79 with urothelial cancer. CDR3s include the opening cysteine and the closing phenylalanine or tryptophan. A D gene is named only where the DNA matches it firmly. Rows may omit the clone size; those that give it use once, few, many or a size class.

size | J | D | V | CDR3 | DNA
NA | TRBJ2-3 | TRBD2 | TRBV5-1 | CASSSGTSGRGDTQYF | TGCGCCAGCAGCTCTGGGACTAGCGGGAGAGGCGATACGCAGTATTTT
NA | TRBJ2-7 | NA | TRBV6-5 | CASRVGQGYEQYF | TGTGCCAGCAGGGTAGGGCAGGGCTACGAGCAGTACTTC
NA | TRBJ1-1 | NA | TRBV7-9 | CASSLLPTANTEAFF | TGTGCCAGCAGCTTACTTCCGACAGCAAACACTGAAGCTTTCTTT
NA | TRBJ2-3 | NA | TRBV5-8 | CASNPGAGKIRTSTDTQYF | TGTGCCAGCAACCCTGGGGCAGGGAAAATAAGAACTAGCACAGATACGCAGTATTTT
NA | TRBJ2-2 | NA | TRBV5-1 | CASSPQRVNTGELFF | TGCGCCAGCAGCCCACAGCGGGTGAACACCGGGGAGCTGTTTTTT
many | TRBJ2-7 | TRBD2 | TRBV28 | CASSRTSGSTYEQYF | TGTGCCAGCAGTCGAACTAGCGGGAGTACATACGAGCAGTACTTC
NA | TRBJ1-5 | NA | TRBV27 | CASSRFGGSTQPQHF | TGTGCCAGCAGTCGTTTCGGAGGGAGTACTCAGCCCCAGCATTTT
NA | TRBJ2-7 | NA | TRBV11-2 | CASSLVSGLTYEQYF | TGTGCCAGCAGCTTAGTTAGCGGACTGACCTACGAGCAGTACTTC
NA | TRBJ2-7 | TRBD2 | TRBV28 | CASSLQGGLAGGGFYEQYF | TGTGCCAGCAGTCTACAGGGGGGACTAGCGGGAGGGGGGTTCTACGAGCAGTACTTC
NA | TRBJ2-1 | NA | TRBV7-3 | CASSLGGNLNNEQFF | TGTGCCAGCAGCTTAGGCGGGAATTTGAACAATGAGCAGTTCTTC
once | TRBJ2-2 | NA | TRBV27 | CASRPQGSRGGELFF | TGTGCCAGCAGGCCCCAGGGCTCTAGGGGCGGGGAGCTGTTTTTT
NA | TRBJ2-2 | TRBD2 | TRBV28 | CASRTPTSGGTGELFF | TGTGCCAGCAGGACGCCTACTAGCGGGGGCACCGGGGAGCTGTTTTTT
NA | TRBJ2-2 | TRBD1 | TRBV7-7 | CASRRQGLSGELFF | TGTGCCAGCAGACGACAGGGTTTATCCGGGGAGCTGTTTTTT
NA | TRBJ1-1 | TRBD1 | TRBV28 | CASKWTGGRTEAFF | TGTGCCAGCAAATGGACAGGGGGACGCACTGAAGCTTTCTTT
NA | TRBJ1-1 | NA | TRBV28 | CASSLNTNQAFF | TGTGCCAGCAGTTTGAACACCAATCAAGCTTTCTTT
NA | TRBJ2-2 | NA | TRBV27 | CASSLAGLPRDGELFF | TGTGCCAGCAGTTTAGCAGGACTACCCAGGGACGGGGAGCTGTTTTTT
NA | TRBJ2-2 | NA | TRBV2 | CASSEGRTFTGELFF | TGTGCCAGCAGTGAAGGAAGGACTTTCACCGGGGAGCTGTTTTTT
once | TRBJ2-4 | NA | TRBV2 | CASSQGRENIQYF | TGTGCCAGCTCGCAGGGAAGGGAAAACATTCAGTACTTC
few | TRBJ2-2 | TRBD2 | TRBV5-6 | CASSTPGLADTGELFF | TGTGCCAGCAGCACTCCGGGACTAGCTGACACCGGGGAGCTGTTTTTT
few | TRBJ1-3 | TRBD1 | TRBV7-3 | CASSLERKGASGNTIYF | TGTGCCAGCAGCTTAGAGAGGAAGGGGGCGTCTGGAAACACCATATATTTT
few | TRBJ2-5 | TRBD2 | TRBV27 | CATRRGSETSYPQYF | TGTGCCACCAGGAGGGGAAGCGAGACTAGCTACCCCCAGTACTTC
NA | TRBJ2-1 | TRBD2 | TRBV30 | CAWSATLLAGEVNEQFF | TGTGCCTGGAGTGCCACTTTACTAGCGGGAGAAGTCAATGAGCAGTTCTTC
NA | TRBJ2-2 | TRBD2 | TRBV19 | CASSSKASGRDTGELFF | TGTGCCAGTAGTAGTAAGGCTAGCGGGAGGGACACCGGGGAGCTGTTTTTT
NA | TRBJ2-3 | TRBD2 | TRBV29-1 | CSVAGTSGRGGTDTQYF | TGCAGCGTTGCCGGGACTAGCGGGAGGGGGGGCACAGATACGCAGTATTTT
NA | TRBJ2-2 | TRBD2 | TRBV7-3 | CASSPTPGTSGYTGELFF | TGTGCCAGCAGCCCCACCCCCGGGACTAGCGGTTACACCGGGGAGCTGTTTTTT
NA | TRBJ2-5 | TRBD1 | TRBV7-6 | CASSRSGQQETQYF | TGTGCCAGCAGCCGATCGGGACAGCAAGAGACCCAGTACTTC
once | TRBJ1-5 | NA | TRBV7-9 | CASSLGVGSGNQPQHF | TGTGCCAGCAGCTTAGGGGTAGGGAGTGGCAATCAGCCCCAGCATTTT